This is a list of T cell receptor beta chains from one sample in a study of T cell changes during pregnancy in multiple sclerosis. TCRdb keeps only in-frame clones here, not all; method: immunoSEQ multiplex PCR. The table records more than 70,000 clones, approximately 89% of them present only once. The sequences come from peripheral blood, collected before pregnancy. The receptors here all came from a female donor with multiple sclerosis, enrolled in a pregnancy study. The CDR3 runs from the conserved cysteine through the conserved F or W. Fields, in order: CDR3 DNA, CDR3 protein, J gene, D gene, V gene, clone size. The D gene is left open where the match is weak. Some rows mark clone size as missing; the rest say once, few, many or name a class of expanded clone.

CDR3 DNA: TGTGCCAGCAGTGCAGGGGCTTCTCAGCCCCAGCATTTT; CDR3 protein: CASSAGASQPQHF; J gene: TRBJ1-5; D gene: -; V gene: TRBV2; clone size: -
CDR3 DNA: TGTGCCAGCAGCTTACGCGGCCCTAGCGGGCTCCGAAGCACAGATACGCAGTATTTT; CDR3 protein: CASSLRGPSGLRSTDTQYF; J gene: TRBJ2-3; D gene: TRBD2; V gene: TRBV7-2; clone size: -
CDR3 DNA: TGTGCCAGCAGCCCGGGGTCGGGGGGGAGCTACAATGAGCAGTTCTTC; CDR3 protein: CASSPGSGGSYNEQFF; J gene: TRBJ2-1; D gene: TRBD2; V gene: TRBV9; clone size: -
CDR3 DNA: TGTGCCAGCAGCCGTCCCGGGACTAGCAAGTCGGCGCAGTATTTT; CDR3 protein: CASSRPGTSKSAQYF; J gene: TRBJ2-3; D gene: TRBD2; V gene: TRBV7-2; clone size: once
CDR3 DNA: TGCAGCGTTGAAGGACGAGACTCTTACAATGAGCAGTTCTTC; CDR3 protein: CSVEGRDSYNEQFF; J gene: TRBJ2-1; D gene: -; V gene: TRBV29-1; clone size: -
CDR3 DNA: TGTGCCAGCAGGTTAACAGGGGGCGTAGTATCACTTTTCTATGGCTACACCTTC; CDR3 protein: CASRLTGGVVSLFYGYTF; J gene: TRBJ1-2; D gene: TRBD1; V gene: TRBV7-9; clone size: -
CDR3 DNA: TGTGCCAGCAGCCCCCTGGCGAGCGGGAGGGCCGTCAATGAGCAGTTCTTC; CDR3 protein: CASSPLASGRAVNEQFF; J gene: TRBJ2-1; D gene: TRBD2; V gene: TRBV14; clone size: -
CDR3 DNA: TGCGCCAGCAGTCCTACAGGGGGCGGTGATGAAAAACTGTTTTTT; CDR3 protein: CASSPTGGGDEKLFF; J gene: TRBJ1-4; D gene: TRBD1; V gene: TRBV4-1; clone size: -
CDR3 DNA: TGTGCCAGCAGCTTAGGGACTAGTGCAGTTGAGACCCAGTACTTC; CDR3 protein: CASSLGTSAVETQYF; J gene: TRBJ2-5; D gene: TRBD2; V gene: TRBV7-3; clone size: -
CDR3 DNA: TGTGCCAGCTGGATCGCCAGGGGCTCCTACAATGAGCAGTTCTTC; CDR3 protein: CASWIARGSYNEQFF; J gene: TRBJ2-1; D gene: -; V gene: TRBV2; clone size: -
CDR3 DNA: TGTGCCAGCGACAGGGGAGAAGCTTTCTTT; CDR3 protein: CASDRGEAFF; J gene: TRBJ1-1; D gene: TRBD1; V gene: TRBV28; clone size: few
CDR3 DNA: TGCGCCAGCAGCCAAGAATTACAGGGCGGTCAGCCCCAGCATTTT; CDR3 protein: CASSQELQGGQPQHF; J gene: TRBJ1-5; D gene: -; V gene: TRBV4-1; clone size: -
CDR3 DNA: TGTGCCATCAGGGGGGACAGGGGGTCACCCCTCCACTTT; CDR3 protein: CAIRGDRGSPLHF; J gene: TRBJ1-6; D gene: TRBD1; V gene: TRBV10-3; clone size: few
CDR3 DNA: TGCGCCAGCAGGCCTGGGAGGCTATCCCCTTACGAGCAGTACTTC; CDR3 protein: CASRPGRLSPYEQYF; J gene: TRBJ2-7; D gene: -; V gene: TRBV10-2; clone size: -
CDR3 DNA: TGTGCCAGCAGCTTACGAGACACAGATACGCAGTATTTT; CDR3 protein: CASSLRDTDTQYF; J gene: TRBJ2-3; D gene: -; V gene: TRBV7-3; clone size: -
CDR3 DNA: TGTGCCAGCAGCTGGGACAGATCCTACGAGCAGTACTTC; CDR3 protein: CASSWDRSYEQYF; J gene: TRBJ2-7; D gene: TRBD1; V gene: TRBV5-4; clone size: -
CDR3 DNA: TGCGCCAGCAGTGAGCTAGCGGGGGACCACAATGAGCAGTTCTTC; CDR3 protein: CASSELAGDHNEQFF; J gene: TRBJ2-1; D gene: TRBD2; V gene: TRBV10-1; clone size: -
CDR3 DNA: TGTGCCACCAGCAGAGAACCTCCTAGCGGGTATTACAATGAGCAGTTCTTC; CDR3 protein: CATSREPPSGYYNEQFF; J gene: TRBJ2-1; D gene: TRBD2; V gene: TRBV15; clone size: -
CDR3 DNA: TGTGCCAGCAGCTTAGAAGCGGGAGCTCTAAATGAGCAGTTCTTC; CDR3 protein: CASSLEAGALNEQFF; J gene: TRBJ2-1; D gene: TRBD2; V gene: TRBV7-3; clone size: -
CDR3 DNA: TGTGCCAGCAGCTTGAGGGGGACTACCACCGGGGAGCTGTTTTTT; CDR3 protein: CASSLRGTTTGELFF; J gene: TRBJ2-2; D gene: -; V gene: TRBV5-4; clone size: -
CDR3 DNA: TGTGCCACCAGCAAGGGGAGGATCGGGGAGCTGTTTTTT; CDR3 protein: CATSKGRIGELFF; J gene: TRBJ2-2; D gene: -; V gene: TRBV15; clone size: -
CDR3 DNA: TGTGCCAGCAGTGCCCTTGGTGGCCTCTCTGGAAACACCATATATTTT; CDR3 protein: CASSALGGLSGNTIYF; J gene: TRBJ1-3; D gene: -; V gene: TRBV6-1; clone size: -
CDR3 DNA: TGTGCCATCAGTGAAACTAGCACAGATACGCAGTATTTT; CDR3 protein: CAISETSTDTQYF; J gene: TRBJ2-3; D gene: -; V gene: TRBV10-3; clone size: -
CDR3 DNA: TGTGCCAGCAGTTTGCAGGGATACACTGAAGCTTTCTTT; CDR3 protein: CASSLQGYTEAFF; J gene: TRBJ1-1; D gene: -; V gene: TRBV6-6; clone size: -
CDR3 DNA: TGTGCCAGCTCACCTTCGGGGTCCGCGAACACCGGGGAGCTGTTTTTT; CDR3 protein: CASSPSGSANTGELFF; J gene: TRBJ2-2; D gene: -; V gene: TRBV18; clone size: -
CDR3 DNA: TGTGCCAGCAGTTTATTAGCCAGATTCTATAATTCACCCCTCCACTTT; CDR3 protein: CASSLLARFYNSPLHF; J gene: TRBJ1-6; D gene: -; V gene: TRBV27; clone size: -
CDR3 DNA: TGTGCCAGCTCACCACTTTCCCTAAGCACAGATACGCAGTATTTT; CDR3 protein: CASSPLSLSTDTQYF; J gene: TRBJ2-3; D gene: -; V gene: TRBV18; clone size: -
CDR3 DNA: TGTGCCAGTTCCGGGACAGGGTCGTACGAGCAGTACTTC; CDR3 protein: CASSGTGSYEQYF; J gene: TRBJ2-7; D gene: TRBD1; V gene: TRBV9; clone size: -
CDR3 DNA: TGTGCCAGCGCCCCAGGGGGTTCAGATCAGCCCCAGCATTTT; CDR3 protein: CASAPGGSDQPQHF; J gene: TRBJ1-5; D gene: TRBD1; V gene: TRBV27; clone size: -
CDR3 DNA: TGTGCCAGCTCCAGGGGATGGGACAACACTGAAGCTTTCTTT; CDR3 protein: CASSRGWDNTEAFF; J gene: TRBJ1-1; D gene: -; V gene: TRBV11-3; clone size: -
CDR3 DNA: TGCGCCAGCAGCCAGGGGGTCGGGGGCACAGATACGCAGTATTTT; CDR3 protein: CASSQGVGGTDTQYF; J gene: TRBJ2-3; D gene: TRBD1; V gene: TRBV5-1; clone size: -
CDR3 DNA: TGTGCCAGCAGCTTGAGTAGGGGACTAGCAACGGCGCAAGAGACCCAGTACTTC; CDR3 protein: CASSLSRGLATAQETQYF; J gene: TRBJ2-5; D gene: TRBD2; V gene: TRBV5-4; clone size: -
CDR3 DNA: TGTGCCAGCAGCTACAGGGTCCCGAGCTCCTACAATGAGCAGTTCTTC; CDR3 protein: CASSYRVPSSYNEQFF; J gene: TRBJ2-1; D gene: -; V gene: TRBV7-6; clone size: -
CDR3 DNA: TGCGCCAGCAGCTCGAGCTCCTACGAGCAGTACTTC; CDR3 protein: CASSSSSYEQYF; J gene: TRBJ2-7; D gene: -; V gene: TRBV5-1; clone size: -
CDR3 DNA: TGTGCCAGCAGTGACGGTGCGGGGAACACCGGGGAGCTGTTTTTT; CDR3 protein: CASSDGAGNTGELFF; J gene: TRBJ2-2; D gene: -; V gene: TRBV6-1; clone size: -
CDR3 DNA: TGTGCCAGCAGTGAGACTAGCGGGAGAGTCGAGCAGTACTTC; CDR3 protein: CASSETSGRVEQYF; J gene: TRBJ2-7; D gene: TRBD2; V gene: TRBV2; clone size: -
CDR3 DNA: TGTGCCAGCAGCTTGGAAGCGACTGAAGCTTTCTTT; CDR3 protein: CASSLEATEAFF; J gene: TRBJ1-1; D gene: -; V gene: TRBV5-4; clone size: -
CDR3 DNA: TGTGCCAGTAGTACGGCGGGCCTGCTCGGGGAGACCCAGTACTTC; CDR3 protein: CASSTAGLLGETQYF; J gene: TRBJ2-5; D gene: -; V gene: TRBV19; clone size: -
CDR3 DNA: TGCGCCAGCAGCTTGGACGGGGGACTGAACACTGAAGCTTTCTTT; CDR3 protein: CASSLDGGLNTEAFF; J gene: TRBJ1-1; D gene: -; V gene: TRBV5-1; clone size: -
CDR3 DNA: TGTGCCATCAGTGACGGTTCGCAGCGTAATGAAAAACTGTTTTTT; CDR3 protein: CAISDGSQRNEKLFF; J gene: TRBJ1-4; D gene: -; V gene: TRBV10-3; clone size: -
CDR3 DNA: TGCGCCAGCAGCCCGTATGGTAGCGGAGTGTACGAGCAGTACTTC; CDR3 protein: CASSPYGSGVYEQYF; J gene: TRBJ2-7; D gene: -; V gene: TRBV4-1; clone size: -
CDR3 DNA: TGTGCCAGCAGCTTGGTTTCGCAGGGGGCGGGATGG; CDR3 protein: CASSLVSQGAGW; J gene: TRBJ2-7; D gene: TRBD1; V gene: TRBV5-6; clone size: -
CDR3 DNA: TGTGCCAGCAGCGACGGGGGGAACACTGAAGCTTTCTTT; CDR3 protein: CASSDGGNTEAFF; J gene: TRBJ1-1; D gene: -; V gene: TRBV7-9; clone size: -
CDR3 DNA: TGCGCCAGCAGCCTGGGGGCAGGCGAAAACCCTGAAGCTTTCTTT; CDR3 protein: CASSLGAGENPEAFF; J gene: TRBJ1-1; D gene: -; V gene: TRBV5-1; clone size: once
CDR3 DNA: TGCAGTGCTGAAAGAGGGACTGAAGCTTTCTTT; CDR3 protein: CSAERGTEAFF; J gene: TRBJ1-1; D gene: -; V gene: TRBV20-1; clone size: -
CDR3 DNA: TGTGCCAGCGCCGATCGAGGGCGGAATGAAAAACTGTTTTTT; CDR3 protein: CASADRGRNEKLFF; J gene: TRBJ1-4; D gene: -; V gene: TRBV2; clone size: few
CDR3 DNA: TGTGCCAGCAGCTTGGGGACAGGGGAGGGCACCGGGGAGCTGTTTTTT; CDR3 protein: CASSLGTGEGTGELFF; J gene: TRBJ2-2; D gene: TRBD1; V gene: TRBV5-6; clone size: once